Listed below are T cell receptor beta chains from one sample, sequenced in a study of response to subunit inactivated influenza vaccine. MiXCR was run by TCRdb on the RT-PCR reads, yielding one entry per CDR3 protein. The sample comprises more than 450,000 distinct CDR3 sequences, approximately 10% of which are singletons, and more than 8.5% rests with the top ten. The sequences come from PBMCs from blood, collected on the day of vaccination. These receptors were collected from a man aged 50-60 years who received an inactivated influenza vaccine. CDR3s include the opening cysteine and the closing phenylalanine or tryptophan. D genes are given only for firm matches. A clone size is listed for some rows: how often the clone was seen (once, few, many), or a class if it is expanded.

.	TRBV20-1	16	.	TRBJ2-3	CSASGGERSSTDTQYF	TGCAGTGCTAGCGGTGGCGAGCGGAGCAGCACAGATACGCAGTATTTT
.	TRBV12-3/TRBV12-4	16	.	TRBJ1-1	CASSPQGAAMNTEAFF	TGTGCCAGCAGTCCCCAAGGGGCCGCAATGAACACTGAAGCTTTCTTT
few	TRBV7-3	13	.	TRBJ2-1	CASSASYYNEQFF	TGTGCCAGCAGCGCCTCTTACTACAATGAGCAGTTCTTC
few	TRBV27	13	.	TRBJ2-7	CASSFFKDYEQYF	TGTGCCAGCAGTTTCTTCAAGGACTACGAGCAGTACTTC
many	TRBV12-3/TRBV12-4	15	TRBD2	TRBJ2-1	CASSLTSGTSVEQFF	TGTGCCAGCAGTCTAACCTCCGGGACTAGCGTTGAGCAGTTCTTC
few	TRBV7-2	15	.	TRBJ1-4	CASRSTLSTNEKLFF	TGTGCCAGCAGATCGACACTTTCAACTAATGAAAAACTGTTTTTT
.	TRBV11-3	17	TRBD2	TRBJ2-3	CASSVGTSGSQTDTQYF	TGTGCCAGCAGCGTCGGGACTAGCGGGTCTCAAACAGATACGCAGTATTTT
many	TRBV12-3/TRBV12-4	14	TRBD1	TRBJ1-1	CASSPTGGAAEAFF	TGTGCCAGCAGTCCAACAGGGGGAGCGGCTGAAGCTTTCTTT
.	TRBV5-1	14	TRBD1	TRBJ1-4	CASSPGQGVEKLFF	TGCGCCAGCAGTCCGGGACAGGGGGTGGAAAAACTGTTTTTT
few	TRBV5-1	16	TRBD1	TRBJ2-1	CASSGAGTGFYNEQFF	TGCGCCAGCAGCGGAGCCGGGACAGGGTTCTACAATGAGCAGTTCTTC
.	TRBV12-3/TRBV12-4	14	TRBD1	TRBJ1-1	CASKLDRPNTEAFF	TGTGCCAGCAAGCTGGACAGGCCTAACACTGAAGCTTTCTTT
.	TRBV12-3/TRBV12-4	14	.	TRBJ1-1	CASSLGMLRGSAFF	TGTGCCAGCAGTTTAGGTATGTTGAGGGGATCGGCTTTCTTT
few	TRBV29-1	14	TRBD1	TRBJ1-3	CSVIQGTAGNTIYF	TGCAGCGTCATACAGGGGACCGCTGGAAACACCATATATTTT
.	TRBV7-9	13	.	TRBJ2-7	CASSSDNFYEQYF	TGTGCCAGCAGCTCCGACAATTTTTACGAGCAGTACTTC
few	TRBV7-8	13	.	TRBJ2-3	CASSPGHTDTQYF	TGTGCCAGCAGCCCAGGGCACACAGATACGCAGTATTTT
few	TRBV6-2/TRBV6-3	14	.	TRBJ2-7	CASSYHIPSYEQYF	TGTGCCAGCAGTTACCATATACCCTCCTACGAGCAGTACTTC
many	TRBV7-3	13	.	TRBJ2-1	CASSFITSHEQFF	TGTGCCAGCAGCTTTATCACTAGTCATGAGCAGTTCTTC
few	TRBV9	14	.	TRBJ2-5	CASSVAPEEETQYF	TGTGCCAGCAGCGTAGCTCCTGAGGAAGAGACCCAGTACTTC
.	TRBV27	16	TRBD2	TRBJ2-1	CASSPLTSGGVDEQFF	TGTGCCAGCAGTCCCTTGACTAGCGGGGGGGTGGATGAGCAGTTCTTC
.	TRBV7-8	16	.	TRBJ2-3	CASQFRGRQFTDTQYF	TGTGCCAGTCAGTTTCGAGGGAGACAATTCACAGATACGCAGTATTTT
.	TRBV19	16	TRBD1	TRBJ2-1	CASSIDGTGGYNEQFF	TGTGCCAGTAGTATAGATGGGACAGGGGGCTACAATGAGCAGTTCTTC
few	TRBV19	13	.	TRBJ1-5	CASTPGPGGPQHF	TGTGCCAGTACCCCGGGGCCCGGCGGGCCCCAGCATTTT
.	TRBV6-2/TRBV6-3	15	TRBD2	TRBJ2-2	CASSSSGGPPGELFF	TGTGCCAGCAGTTCTAGCGGGGGACCGCCCGGGGAGCTGTTTTTT